This T cell receptor beta chain was identified during a study of T-cell reconstitution after alpha-beta-depleted transplantation in children listed by TCRdb under 2016. Regarding the research as a whole: Using TCR repertoire profiling, the study quantitatively followed how T-cell immune reconstitution unfolded in children after TCRalphabeta/CD19-depleted allogeneic hematopoietic cell transplantation.

Notes on this clonotype: Its target antigen remains unknown. Since a much larger clone is just one base distant, this may be a read error.

Receptors were amplified or captured by PCR. The instrument was an Illumina HiSeq 2500. TCR library preparation used molecular barcoding, with unique molecular identifiers applied to normalize quantification of the TCRbeta repertoire. Clones were called with MiXCR by TCRdb after fastp trimmed the public reads at Q25, and only in-frame beta chains were retained. Identical CDR3 proteins give one entry, which carries the most common genes and DNA. The sample yields approximately 520,000 distinct CDR3 sequences; roughly 33% were counted once. The ten largest clones capture around 2.5% of the sample. Via the germline V gene, CDR1 is SGHVS and CDR2 FQNEAQ. Trimming accounts for 10 bases at V and 0 bases at J, while the number of junction bases matched to no gene is 2. The CDR3 contains 13 residues, cysteine and phenylalanine counted. The CDR3 DNA has 39 bases and is translated from base 1.

Recombination joined TRBV7-8 with TRBJ2-3, and TRBD1 matches 9 of the central bases. The receptor was isolated from a human donor who donated a stem cell graft to a child with aplastic anemia. The specimen comprised PBMCs from the stem cell graft donor, sampled from the stem cell graft. The nucleotide sequence is TGTGCCACCGGGACAGGGAGCACAGATACGCAGTATTTT. Translated, this is CATGTGSTDTQYF.